This T cell receptor beta chain was identified in a study of T cells in Graves' hyperthyroidism and ophthalmopathy. The CDR3 contains 14 residues. Germline V gene sequence: CDR1 MDHEN, CDR2 SYDVKM. Trimming removed 6 bases from V and 4 bases from J, with 13 bases in between. As regards this clonotype: Its specificity is not known.

Using RNA transcripts as the source, TCR beta CDR3 regions were amplified. First-round RT-PCR targeting the TCR CDR3 was performed with the HTBI primer set. Each CDR3 protein is one row after TCRdb ran MiXCR on the multiplex PCR reads. The sample has about 600,000 distinct CDR3 sequences, approximately 16% seen once; the top ten hold roughly 3.3%. Study outcomes and limitations: Expanded thyroid clonotypes (above 0.001) were mostly also found in blood.

This sequence was found in a woman in her 40s with Graves' ophthalmopathy. The rearrangement links TRBV28 to TRBJ1-3, with unresolved D. Specimen: blood. This CDR3 is CASSPPGRGNTIYF. In DNA form, the CDR3 reads TGTGCCAGCAGCCCCCCCGGTCGGGGAAACACCATATATTTT.